Shown below are 28 T cell receptor beta chains from a single sample sequenced in a study of shared clonotypes between healthy human individuals. TCRdb's table, derived via immunoSEQ multiplex PCR, lists solely in-frame clones and lacks some. The table records 1,500,000 or so clones, around 97% of them present only once. The sample comprised naive CD4+ T cells sorted from blood. Subset of the sample: CD45RA+ positively selected. The receptors stem from a man aged 25-45 years in good health.

The rearrangement joins TRBV5-5 to TRBJ2-7, with 8 bases fitting TRBD1. The CDR3 has 14 residues. CDR1 is SGHKS and CDR2 is YYEKEE in the germline V gene (reference sequence). Trimming removed 3 bases from V and 5 bases from J; junction bases left unmatched: 7. CDR3 sequence reads: CASSWTGFVNEQYF. CDR3 in DNA: TGTGCCAGCAGCTGGACAGGGTTCGTCAACGAGCAGTACTTC.

With respect to this clone: The same CDR3 is also encoded by other DNA sequences in this sample. V usage is TRBV2 and J usage is TRBJ1-5; D remains ambiguous. The CDR3 totals 14 residues. Germline V lookup: CDR1 SNHLY, CDR2 FYNNEI. Trimming took 4 bases from V and 2 from J, leaving 9 bases between them. CDR3 sequence reads: CASSAESGNQPQHF. Written as DNA, the CDR3 is TGTGCCAGCAGTGCCGAAAGCGGCAATCAGCCCCAGCATTTT. Looking up the rest from reference TRBV2 and TRBJ1-5 gives the full variable domain: EPEVTQTPSHQVTQMGQEVILRCVPISNHLYFYWYRQILGQKVEFLVSFYNNEISEKSEIFDDQFSVERPDGSNFTLKIRSTKLEDSAMYFCASSAESGNQPQHFGDGTRLSIL.

V usage is TRBV6-5 and J usage is TRBJ2-7; weak D call: TRBD1 (6 bases). Trimming removed 0 bases at V and 5 bases at J, with 14 bases between. The CDR3 is made up of 15 amino acids. The germline V gene has CDR1 MNHEY and CDR2 SVGAGI. The CDR3 nucleotides are TGTGCCAGCAGTTACTCCAGGGGAATTGTGCACGAGCAGTACTTC. Residues: CASSYSRGIVHEQYF.

V gene TRBV11-2 combines with J gene TRBJ2-7; 7 positions match TRBD2. Per germline, CDR1 SGHAT and CDR2 FQNNGV. After removal of 1 base from V and 1 base from J, the junction contained 7 bases not matched to a gene. This CDR3 spans 16 amino acids. CDR3 region: CASSLGGGSGSYEQYF. In DNA form, the CDR3 reads TGTGCCAGCAGCTTAGGCGGGGGTAGCGGTTCCTACGAGCAGTACTTC.

The rearrangement uses TRBV2 and TRBJ2-3; TRBD2 agrees at 7 bases. Germline trimming cut 6 bases from V and 2 bases from J; bases unmatched to any gene: 5. The CDR3 consists of 14 residues. Germline V lookup: CDR1 SNHLY, CDR2 FYNNEI. The CDR3, as DNA: TGTGCCAGCAGGGGGGGGACTAACACAGATACGCAGTATTTT. The encoded protein is CASRGGTNTDTQYF.

This rearrangement joins TRBV15 to TRBJ1-2, with 8 bases that match TRBD1. Trimming removed 0 bases from V and 4 bases from J; junction bases left unmatched: 7. This CDR3 contains 16 residues. Per germline, CDR1 LNHNV and CDR2 YYDKDF (reference sequence). CDR3 loop: CATSRDDWDRTYGYTF. In DNA form, the CDR3 reads TGTGCCACCAGCAGAGATGATTGGGACAGGACCTATGGCTACACCTTC.

This sequence joins TRBV6-1 and TRBJ2-5, with D perhaps matching TRBD1 (5 bases). CDR1 is MNHNS and CDR2 is SASEGT in the germline V gene. This CDR3 has 15 amino acids. The V gene lost 0 bases and the J gene lost 5 bases, with 13 bases spanning the gap. CDR3 in DNA: TGTGCCAGCAGTGAAGCCCCAGGGATTGAGGAGACCCAGTACTTC. It translates to CASSEAPGIEETQYF.

The J gene is TRBJ1-2, the V gene TRBV18; D may be TRBD1 (5 bases). There are 16 residues in the CDR3. The germline CDR1 and CDR2 sequences are KGHSH and LQKENI. V was shortened by 2 bases and J by 5 bases, with 18 bases between the two germline ends. The CDR3 protein is CASSPTTDSAGYGYTF. The CDR3 DNA sequence: TGTGCCAGCTCACCAACGACAGATTCCGCGGGGTATGGCTACACCTTC.

V is TRBV7-6 and J is TRBJ2-1; 13 bases fit TRBD2. J was trimmed by 1 base and V by 5 bases; bases with no gene match: 5. CDR1 is SGHVS and CDR2 is FNYEAQ in the germline V gene. The CDR3 runs 17 residues. The CDR3 loop is CASSPGLAGQSYNEQFF. The CDR3 nucleotides are TGTGCCAGCAGCCCGGGACTAGCGGGGCAATCCTACAATGAGCAGTTCTTC.

This chain links TRBV28 with TRBJ1-4; TRBD1 is a possible D gene (6 bases). V was cut by 6 bases and J by 6 bases, with 17 bases left in between. Per germline, CDR1 MDHEN and CDR2 SYDVKM. This CDR3 contains 15 residues. For the CDR3, the DNA is TGTGCCAGCAGGACGATACAGGGCTGGGATGAAAAACTGTTTTTT. It yields the protein CASRTIQGWDEKLFF.

The gene calls are TRBV4-1 and TRBJ1-2, with a possible D match to TRBD1 (5 bases). Between the trimmed V and J ends, which lost 4 bases and 3 bases, there was a span of 18 bases. Germline-derived CDR1 and CDR2 are MGHRA and YSYEKL. The length of the CDR3 is 16 residues. CDR3 in DNA: TGCGCCAGCAGCCCCTTGCTAACCAGGGTGGACTATGGCTACACCTTC. Translating it yields CASSPLLTRVDYGYTF.

V is TRBV29-1 and J is TRBJ2-2; 11 positions agree with TRBD2. Unmatched junction bases numbered 10, after V lost 7 bases and J lost 3 bases. The CDR3 loop spans 16 amino acids. Germline loops: CDR1 SQVTM, CDR2 ANQGSEA. The CDR3 loop is CSAGGIAGGYTGELFF. Here the CDR3 DNA reads TGCAGCGCTGGGGGCATAGCGGGAGGGTACACCGGGGAGCTGTTTTTT.

The V call is TRBV15, the J call TRBJ1-4; D is undetermined. This CDR3 has 15 amino acids. V was trimmed by 0 bases and J by 5 bases, leaving 10 bases between them. CDR1 and CDR2 from the germline V gene are LNHNV and YYDKDF (reference sequence). This chain's CDR3 is CATSRDGRSNEKLFF. CDR3 bases: TGTGCCACCAGCAGAGACGGACGATCGAATGAAAAACTGTTTTTT.

The V gene is TRBV28, the J gene TRBJ2-1; 10 nucleotides line up with TRBD1. The CDR3 is 15 amino acids. V shed 6 bases and J 2 bases; nucleotides not matched to a gene: 4. In germline, CDR1 is MDHEN, CDR2 SYDVKM. Here the CDR3 DNA reads TGTGCCAGCAGGTCCGGGACAGGGGCCTACAATGAGCAGTTCTTC. The encoded protein is CASRSGTGAYNEQFF.

The CDR3 DNA follows: TGTGCCAGCAGTGGGGAAACTGAAGCTTTCTTT. Amino acids: CASSGETEAFF. The chain combines TRBV2 with TRBJ1-1; D remains ambiguous. The CDR3 extends over 11 amino acids. From germline, CDR1 is SNHLY and CDR2 FYNNEI. The V gene lost 4 bases and the J gene lost 5 bases, with 5 bases spanning the gap.

The chain links TRBV5-4 to TRBJ2-2; 11 bases fit TRBD2. CDR1 and CDR2 (germline): SGHNT, YYREEE (reference sequence). The CDR3 length is 17 residues. Losses at the gene ends were 0 bases for V and 2 bases for J; bases not matched to a gene: 3. The CDR3 sequence: CASSLGLAGINTGELFF. The CDR3 DNA follows: TGTGCCAGCAGCTTGGGACTAGCGGGGATCAACACCGGGGAGCTGTTTTTT.

This clone appeared once. The rearrangement uses TRBV7-2 and TRBJ2-1; no clear D. Trimming shortened V by 1 base and J by 4 bases, and 11 bases separated the two germline ends. The CDR3 is made up of 15 amino acids. Germline values: CDR1 SGHTA, CDR2 FQGNSA. The CDR3 DNA is TGTGCCAGCAGCTTAGTCAAAACGGGTTACAATGAGCAGTTCTTC. The encoded protein is CASSLVKTGYNEQFF.

The chain links TRBV5-4 to TRBJ2-3, with D possibly matching TRBD1 (6 bases). V lost 4 bases, J lost 0 bases, and 12 bases lay in between. Germline assignment: CDR1 SGHNT and CDR2 YYREEE (reference sequence). The CDR3 extends over 15 amino acids. CDR3 sequence reads: CASSRRGRSTDTQYF. Here the CDR3 DNA reads TGTGCCAGCAGCCGCAGGGGCCGTAGCACAGATACGCAGTATTTT. Combining the CDR3 with reference TRBV5-4 and TRBJ2-3 gives the whole variable domain ETGVTQSPTHLIKTRGQQVTLRCSSQSGHNTVSWYQQALGQGPQFIFQYYREEENGRGNFPPRFSGLQFPNYSSELNVNALELDDSALYLCASSRRGRSTDTQYFGPGTRLTVL.

This chain links TRBV5-1 with TRBJ2-7; 9 bases fit TRBD1. CDR1 is SGHRS and CDR2 is YFSETQ in the germline V gene. Trimming took 1 base from V and 1 from J; bases not matched to a gene: 6. There are 16 residues in the CDR3. CDR3 protein: CASSLPRDRVSYEQYF. CDR3 nucleotides: TGCGCCAGCAGCTTGCCCCGGGACAGGGTTTCCTACGAGCAGTACTTC.

This sequence joins TRBV5-1 and TRBJ2-3, with D perhaps TRBD1 (6 bases). This CDR3 comprises 16 residues. Germline lookup yields CDR1 SGHRS and CDR2 YFSETQ. Trimming stripped 0 bases from V and 1 base from J, with 12 bases between. CDR3 sequence reads: CASSLGGGRGTDTQYF. The CDR3 coding sequence is TGCGCCAGCAGCTTGGGAGGGGGAAGGGGCACAGATACGCAGTATTTT.

J is TRBJ2-7 and V is TRBV2, with a tentative D call TRBD2 (5 bases). Looked up from germline, CDR1 is SNHLY and CDR2 is FYNNEI. The length of the CDR3 is 12 residues. Trimming left V 3 bases short and J 9 bases short, with 12 bases between. The CDR3 region is CASSDSGTTQYF. DNA of the CDR3: TGTGCCAGCAGTGACTCGGGAACCACGCAGTACTTC.

The chain is built from TRBV4-1 and TRBJ2-7; D ambiguous. Germline loops: CDR1 MGHRA, CDR2 YSYEKL. CDR3 length equals 13 residues. Trimming left V 4 bases short and J 4 bases short, with 11 bases between. The CDR3 loop reads CASSPRDEYEQYF. The CDR3 DNA is TGCGCCAGCAGCCCAAGAGACGAGTACGAGCAGTACTTC.

This clone has only a few counts. The sample has other DNA sequences that encode this CDR3 too. V usage is TRBV27 and J usage is TRBJ1-1; D gene unclear. This CDR3 has 13 amino acids. With 5 bases removed from V and 2 bases from J, the gap between germline ends came to 9 bases. Germline V gene sequence: CDR1 MNHEY, CDR2 SMNVEV (reference sequence). The CDR3: CASSPGRNTEAFF. For the CDR3, the DNA is TGTGCCAGCAGTCCTGGGCGCAACACTGAAGCTTTCTTT.

This clone was counted between two and nine times. The genes are TRBV5-1 and TRBJ2-3; 7 bases agree with TRBD2. Unmatched junction bases numbered 5, after V lost 0 bases and J lost 4 bases. Germline lookup yields CDR1 SGHRS and CDR2 YFSETQ. The CDR3 totals 15 residues. The CDR3, as DNA: TGCGCCAGCAGCTTGGGGGGCGGGAGTGCAGATACGCAGTATTTT. Translated: CASSLGGGSADTQYF.

The gene calls are TRBV10-3 and TRBJ1-1; D not resolved. V dropped 4 bases and J dropped 4 bases, with 13 bases sitting between them. The CDR3 is 14 amino acids. Germline V gene sequence: CDR1 ENHRY, CDR2 SYGVKD. Here the CDR3 DNA reads TGTGCCATCAGTGGATCAGTCGACCCCACTGAAGCTTTCTTT. This translates into CAISGSVDPTEAFF.

This chain joins TRBV13 and TRBJ2-2; 9 bases are a match to TRBD2. J lost 4 bases, V lost 0 bases, and 9 bases had no gene match. The CDR3 has 18 residues. Germline values: CDR1 PRHDT, CDR2 FYEKMQ (reference sequence). CDR3 residues: CASSLGGLAGPFTGELFF. CDR3 bases: TGTGCCAGCAGCTTAGGCGGGCTAGCGGGACCCTTCACCGGGGAGCTGTTTTTT. Combining the CDR3 with reference TRBV13 and TRBJ2-2 gives the whole variable domain AAGVIQSPRHLIKEKRETATLKCYPIPRHDTVYWYQQGPGQDPQFLISFYEKMQSDKGSIPDRFSAQQFSDYHSELNMSSLELGDSALYFCASSLGGLAGPFTGELFFGEGSRLTVL.

This chain links TRBV5-4 with TRBJ2-2; 9 bases align to TRBD2. Germline V gene data show CDR1 as SGHNT and CDR2 as YYREEE (reference sequence). The CDR3 consists of 14 residues. Trimming at V came to 2 bases and at J to 5 bases, leaving 1 base not matched to a gene. CDR3 sequence: CASSFLAGTGELFF. The CDR3 DNA sequence: TGTGCCAGCAGCTTCCTAGCGGGAACCGGGGAGCTGTTTTTT.

This clone was counted once. The CDR3 sequence: CASHRANQETQYF. CDR3 DNA sequence: TGTGCCAGCCATCGAGCAAATCAAGAGACCCAGTACTTC. This chain uses TRBV6-5 with TRBJ2-5; the D is unclear. CDR1 is MNHEY and CDR2 is SVGAGI in the germline V gene. The CDR3 runs to 13 residues. Trimming cost V 8 bases and J 2 bases, with 12 bases left between them.